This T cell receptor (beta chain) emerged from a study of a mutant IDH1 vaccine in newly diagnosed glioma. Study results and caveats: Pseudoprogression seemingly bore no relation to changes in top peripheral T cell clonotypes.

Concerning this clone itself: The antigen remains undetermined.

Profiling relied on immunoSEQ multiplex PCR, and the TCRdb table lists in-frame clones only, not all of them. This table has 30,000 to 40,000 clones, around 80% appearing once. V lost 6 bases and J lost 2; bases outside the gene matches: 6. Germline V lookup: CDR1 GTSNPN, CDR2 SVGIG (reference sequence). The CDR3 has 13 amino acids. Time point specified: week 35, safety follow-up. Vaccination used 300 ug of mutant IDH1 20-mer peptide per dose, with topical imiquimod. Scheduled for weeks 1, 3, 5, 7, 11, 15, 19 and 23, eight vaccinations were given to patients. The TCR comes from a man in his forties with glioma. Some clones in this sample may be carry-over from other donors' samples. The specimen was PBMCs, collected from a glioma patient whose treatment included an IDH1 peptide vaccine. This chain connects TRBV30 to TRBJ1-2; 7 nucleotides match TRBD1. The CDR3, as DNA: TGTGCCTGCTCCAGGGGGGCGAACTATGGCTACACCTTC. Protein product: CACSRGANYGYTF.